These T cell receptor beta chains were read from a single sample in a study of vaccination and CD4 T cells after COVID-19. TCRdb called the PCR reads again in MiXCR, with one record for every CDR3 protein. The sample carries 15,000 to 20,000 distinct CDR3 sequences, approximately 53% recorded once. The antigens for these receptors are not known. Sequenced input: CD4+ T cells from blood, cultured in vitro. The receptors here all came from a human donor who had recovered from COVID-19. Both conserved end residues are trimmed from each CDR3. Each record gives: J gene, V gene, CDR3 protein.

TRBJ1-2	TRBV27	ASSLDQTYGYT
TRBJ1-5	TRBV28	ASSLWEGAGQPQH
TRBJ2-7	TRBV7-9	ASSFPDRGVTYEQY
TRBJ2-1	TRBV7-9	ASSFGLTGEQF
TRBJ2-1	TRBV15	ATSRLAGLNEQF
TRBJ1-2	TRBV30	AWSQGNYGYT
TRBJ2-7	TRBV6-2/TRBV6-3	ASSHEVTGAEQY
TRBJ1-2	TRBV20-1	SATPDRDPLYGYT
TRBJ2-7	TRBV5-4	ASSFPGGLAYEQY
TRBJ1-1	TRBV6-1	AIRQGQNTEAF
TRBJ2-1	TRBV24-1	ATSEPGTRRLHEQF